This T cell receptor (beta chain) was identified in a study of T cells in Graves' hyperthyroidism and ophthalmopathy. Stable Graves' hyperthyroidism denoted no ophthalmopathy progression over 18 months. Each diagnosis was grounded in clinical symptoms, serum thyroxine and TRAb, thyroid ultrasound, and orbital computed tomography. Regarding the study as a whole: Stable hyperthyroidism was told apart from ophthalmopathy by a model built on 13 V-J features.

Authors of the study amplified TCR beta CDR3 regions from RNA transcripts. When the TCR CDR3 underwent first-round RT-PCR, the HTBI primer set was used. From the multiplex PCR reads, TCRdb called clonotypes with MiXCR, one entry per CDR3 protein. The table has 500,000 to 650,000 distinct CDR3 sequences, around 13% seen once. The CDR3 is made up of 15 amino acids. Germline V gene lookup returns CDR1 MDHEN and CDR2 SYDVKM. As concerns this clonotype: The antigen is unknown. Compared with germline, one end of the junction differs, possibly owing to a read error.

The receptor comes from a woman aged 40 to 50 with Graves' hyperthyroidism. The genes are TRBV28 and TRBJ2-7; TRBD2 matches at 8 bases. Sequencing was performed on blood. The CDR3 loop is CASSPNGRGVYGQYF. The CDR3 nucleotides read TGTGCCAGCAGTCCCAACGGGAGGGGAGTCTACGGGCAGTACTTC.